Shown below are 18 T cell receptor beta chains from a single sample sequenced in a study of cytomegalovirus exposure and HLA in healthy donors. Sequenced by immunoSEQ multiplex PCR; TCRdb stores in-frame clones only, minus some. The sample shows some 90,000 clones, around nine tenths of them seen only once. The specimen was PBMCs. These TCRs come from a young woman in good health and CMV-seronegative.

The rearrangement uses TRBV5-1 and TRBJ1-2; 8 bases line up with TRBD1. V shed 2 bases and J 6 bases; nucleotides not matched to a gene: 6. The CDR3 consists of 14 residues. Per germline, CDR1 SGHRS and CDR2 YFSETQ. The CDR3 spells CASSLQGEVDGYTF. CDR3 DNA sequence: TGCGCCAGCAGCTTACAGGGGGAGGTTGATGGCTACACCTTC.

The chain employs TRBV28 and TRBJ1-1; D is unclear. Trimming shortened V by 2 bases and J by 1 base, and 8 bases separated the two germline ends. CDR1 and CDR2 from the germline V gene are MDHEN and SYDVKM. The CDR3 sequence is 14 residues long. In DNA form, the CDR3 reads TGTGCCAGCAGTTTAATACAGAAGAACACTGAAGCTTTCTTT. Translated, it gives CASSLIQKNTEAFF.

The rearrangement joins TRBV11-2 to TRBJ2-1; the match to TRBD2 covers 7 bases. Germline V lookup: CDR1 SGHAT, CDR2 FQNNGV. The CDR3 has 14 residues. Losses at the gene ends were 1 base for V and 10 bases for J; bases not matched to a gene: 7. The CDR3 nucleotides are TGTGCCAGCAGCTTAGGGGGGGGAACTCGGGAGCAGTTCTTC. It codes for CASSLGGGTREQFF.

This rearrangement joins TRBV27 to TRBJ2-7; 9 bases fit TRBD1. Germline lookup yields CDR1 MNHEY and CDR2 SMNVEV (reference sequence). V trimming: 6 bases; J trimming: 2 bases; junction bases outside the gene matches: 8. The CDR3 loop spans 15 amino acids. In DNA form, the CDR3 reads TGTGCCAGCAGCCCGGGACAGGGAAAGACCTACGAGCAGTACTTC. Encoded protein: CASSPGQGKTYEQYF.

The rearrangement joins TRBV27 to TRBJ1-2, with D unresolved. CDR3 size: 15 residues. Germline V gene lookup returns CDR1 MNHEY and CDR2 SMNVEV (reference sequence). V was cut by 7 bases and J by 8 bases, with 23 bases left in between. Here the CDR3 reads CASNPRREITGGYTF. DNA of the CDR3: TGTGCCAGCAACCCCCGGAGGGAGATTACCGGAGGCTACACCTTC.

The gene calls are TRBV6-1 and TRBJ2-7; D is possibly TRBD1 (6 bases). V shed 6 bases and J shed 0 bases, with 12 bases lying between them. There are 14 residues in the CDR3. Germline-derived CDR1 and CDR2 are MNHNS and SASEGT. CDR3 loop: CASRTGQISYEQYF. The CDR3 DNA sequence: TGTGCCAGCAGGACCGGACAGATCTCCTACGAGCAGTACTTC.

V usage is TRBV7-2 and J usage is TRBJ2-5; 10 bases align to TRBD2. Per germline, CDR1 SGHTA and CDR2 FQGNSA. V shed 3 bases and J 11 bases; nucleotides not matched to a gene: 12. The CDR3 covers 15 residues. CDR3 DNA sequence: TGTGCCAGCAGCTTTGGGTCTCTAGCGGGGGTACGGCAGTACTTC. Translation gives CASSFGSLAGVRQYF.

CDR3 in amino acids: CASNPRGGGETQYF. The CDR3 bases are TGTGCCAGCAATCCCCGGGGGGGCGGAGAGACCCAGTACTTC. The chain recombines TRBV28 with TRBJ2-5; 8 bases map to TRBD2. Germline V gene sequence: CDR1 MDHEN, CDR2 SYDVKM. The CDR3 is made up of 14 amino acids. J lost 4 bases, V lost 7 bases, and 8 bases had no gene match.

The V call is TRBV5-8, the J call TRBJ2-7; D perhaps matches TRBD2 (6 bases). Germline CDR1 SGHTS, CDR2 YDEGEE. Trimming stripped 1 base from V and 0 bases from J, with 11 bases between. The CDR3 consists of 15 residues. Here the CDR3 DNA reads TGTGCCAGCAGCTTGCGGGGGAGATTCTCCTACGAGCAGTACTTC. It specifies CASSLRGRFSYEQYF.

This rearrangement joins TRBV5-4 to TRBJ2-5; no clear D gene. The germline gives CDR1 SGHNT, CDR2 YYREEE (reference sequence). V shed 4 bases and J shed 4 bases, with 11 bases lying between them. The CDR3 extends over 13 amino acids. CDR3 residues: CASSTNTGETQYF. Here the CDR3 DNA reads TGTGCCAGCAGCACTAATACGGGAGAGACCCAGTACTTC.

V and J are TRBV5-6 and TRBJ2-5, with D tentatively TRBD2 (6 bases). This CDR3 is 17 amino acids long. CDR1 and CDR2 from the germline V gene are SGHDT and YYEEEE. Deletions cut 3 bases from V and 5 bases from J, with 23 bases between. CDR3 DNA sequence: TGTGCCAGCAGCTCGGCGGAGGGAGCGGGTACTTGGGAGACCCAGTACTTC. Translation gives CASSSAEGAGTWETQYF.

The chain employs TRBV18 and TRBJ2-7; D not resolved. Trimming stripped 3 bases from V and 3 bases from J, with 6 bases between. The CDR3 consists of 12 residues. Germline loops: CDR1 KGHSH, CDR2 LQKENI. CDR3 nucleotide sequence: TGTGCCAGCTCACCCCCCCGCTACGAGCAGTACTTC. Its translation: CASSPPRYEQYF.

This chain uses TRBV2 with TRBJ2-3; 9 nucleotides align to TRBD1. From germline, CDR1 is SNHLY and CDR2 FYNNEI. The V and J ends lost 5 bases and 14 bases, in that order; junction bases with no gene match: 5. The CDR3 has 11 amino acids. CDR3 DNA: TGTGCCAGCAGTAGGGAGACAGGGGGGTATTTT. The encoded protein is CASSRETGGYF.

The genes are TRBV27 and TRBJ2-6; D call uncertain. Germline CDR1 MNHEY, CDR2 SMNVEV (reference sequence). Trimming pared 3 bases from V and 0 bases from J, leaving 15 bases between. CDR3 size: 18 residues. The CDR3 here is CASSFWSRLNSGANVLTF. The CDR3 nucleotides read TGTGCCAGCAGTTTCTGGAGTCGATTAAACTCTGGGGCCAACGTCCTGACTTTC.

The chain has TRBV4-1 and TRBJ2-2, with TRBD1 matching 10 bases. From germline, CDR1 is MGHRA and CDR2 YSYEKL. This CDR3 has 16 residues. The V gene end was trimmed by 3 bases and the J gene end by 5 bases; junction bases not matched to a gene: 6. The chain's CDR3 is CASSHVGQGPTGELFF. In DNA form, the CDR3 reads TGCGCCAGCAGCCACGTGGGACAGGGGCCGACCGGGGAGCTGTTTTTT.

This chain joins TRBV7-9 and TRBJ1-1; a possible D gene is TRBD1 (6 bases). Between the trimmed V and J ends, which lost 5 bases and 1 base, there was a span of 11 bases. Germline lookup yields CDR1 SEHNR and CDR2 FQNEAQ (reference sequence). CDR3 length equals 14 residues. CDR3 sequence (DNA): TGTGCCAGCAGCGTGGACAGTACGAACACTGAAGCTTTCTTT. Encoded protein: CASSVDSTNTEAFF.

The V and J genes are TRBV5-1 and TRBJ2-5; perhaps TRBD1 as D (5 bases). This CDR3 spans 14 amino acids. V shed 0 bases and J shed 5 bases, with 11 bases lying between them. Germline V gene sequence: CDR1 SGHRS, CDR2 YFSETQ. The CDR3 loop reads CASSLAGPGETQYF. The CDR3 nucleotides are TGCGCCAGCAGCTTGGCAGGGCCAGGGGAGACCCAGTACTTC. Complete variable domain (other parts from reference TRBV5-1 and TRBJ2-5): KAGVTQTPRYLIKTRGQQVTLSCSPISGHRSVSWYQQTPGQGLQFLFEYFSETQRNKGNFPGRFSGRQFSNSRSEMNVSTLELGDSALYLCASSLAGPGETQYFGPGTRLLVL.

V and J are TRBV27 and TRBJ1-4; TRBD1 is a possible D gene (5 bases). This CDR3 is built from 18 residues. Trimming pared 1 base from V and 0 bases from J, leaving 15 bases between. Germline V gene sequence: CDR1 MNHEY, CDR2 SMNVEV (reference sequence). DNA of the CDR3: TGTGCCAGCAGTTTATATTCTATCGGGGGGTCAACTAATGAAAAACTGTTTTTT. Its translation: CASSLYSIGGSTNEKLFF. Variable domain in full (rest from reference TRBV27 and TRBJ1-4): EAQVTQNPRYLITVTGKKLTVTCSQNMNHEYMSWYRQDPGLGLRQIYYSMNVEVTDKGDVPEGYKVSRKEKRNFPLILESPSPNQTSLYFCASSLYSIGGSTNEKLFFGSGTQLSVL.